The 22 T cell receptor beta chains in this list originate from one sample, sequenced in a study of OX40 agonist ivuxolimab in advanced cancers. Only in-frame clones appear in the TCRdb table, and some are missing; sequencing was by immunoSEQ multiplex PCR. The sample holds approximately 74,000 clones, 85% seen once. Source: CD4+ or CD8+ T cells sorted from blood, taken in a trial of the OX40 agonist ivuxolimab. The receptors here all came from an adult with an advanced solid tumor such as melanoma, head and neck, liver or kidney cancer.

The V and J genes are TRBV7-9 and TRBJ1-1; D may be TRBD1 (6 bases). CDR3 length: 15 amino acids. Germline CDR1 SEHNR, CDR2 FQNEAQ (reference sequence). V lost 2 bases, J lost 3 bases, and 13 bases lay in between. Here the CDR3 DNA reads TGTGCCAGCAGCTTAAACAGGGTGAGGGACACTGAAGCTTTCTTT. Its translation is CASSLNRVRDTEAFF. Based on the CDR3 plus reference TRBV7-9 and TRBJ1-1, the full variable domain is DTGVSQNPRHKITKRGQNVTFRCDPISEHNRLYWYRQTLGQGPEFLTYFQNEAQLEKSRLLSDRFSAERPKGSFSTLEIQRTEQGDSAMYLCASSLNRVRDTEAFFGQGTRLTVV.

The V and J genes are TRBV6-5 and TRBJ2-7; no reliable D call. The CDR3 length is 10 residues. The germline V and J ends were trimmed by 6 bases and 7 bases, with 7 bases remaining between them. Germline CDR1 is MNHEY and CDR2 is SVGAGI. The CDR3 coding sequence is TGTGCCAGCAGGAGGTGGGAGCAGTACTTC. It is translated as CASRRWEQYF.

This chain joins TRBV2 and TRBJ2-5; D possibly corresponds to TRBD2 (5 bases). Germline assignment: CDR1 SNHLY and CDR2 FYNNEI. The CDR3 contains 12 residues. With 6 bases removed from V and 4 bases from J, the gap between germline ends came to 9 bases. CDR3 loop: CASREVVETQYF. The CDR3 DNA reads TGTGCCAGCAGGGAGGTGGTAGAGACCCAGTACTTC.

The rearrangement links TRBV6-1 to TRBJ1-2; D gene unclear. Germline V lookup: CDR1 MNHNS, CDR2 SASEGT. Trimming pared 1 base from V and 5 bases from J, leaving 14 bases between. This CDR3 region has 15 residues. CDR3 DNA: TGTGCCAGCAGTGAAGGAGGGCAGGCCCCATATGGCTACACCTTC. The encoded protein is CASSEGGQAPYGYTF.

This clone is a singleton in its sample. The chain uses TRBV28 and TRBJ2-3; D assignment may be TRBD1 or TRBD2 (5 bases each). Germline CDR1 and CDR2: MDHEN and SYDVKM. This CDR3 has 14 residues. The V end was cut by 5 bases, the J end by 2 bases, with 11 bases between. This CDR3 reads CASSRGRLTDTQYF. CDR3 bases: TGTGCCAGCAGTCGGGGCCGACTCACAGATACGCAGTATTTT.

This chain joins TRBV29-1 and TRBJ2-3; D remains ambiguous. The germline CDR1 and CDR2 sequences are SQVTM and ANQGSEA. The CDR3 covers 12 residues. V lost 5 bases to trimming and J lost 7 bases, with 13 bases between them. The CDR3 bases are TGCAGCGTTCCACGGATGGGGAATACGCAGTATTTT. It codes for CSVPRMGNTQYF.

The chain combines TRBV7-6 with TRBJ2-7; the D gene is possibly TRBD1 (5 bases). Germline V CDR1 and CDR2: SGHVS, FNYEAQ. The CDR3 has 15 residues. Trimming cost V 1 base and J 1 base, with 11 bases left between them. The DNA of the CDR3 is TGTGCCAGCAGCTTAGGTGCAGGGCAATCCTACGAGCAGTACTTC. Its translation: CASSLGAGQSYEQYF.

The J gene is TRBJ2-5, the V gene TRBV5-4; 10 bases fit TRBD1. Trimming removed 3 bases from V and 4 bases from J; junction bases left unmatched: 6. Germline V CDR1 and CDR2: SGHNT, YYREEE (reference sequence). The CDR3 is made up of 15 amino acids. CDR3 amino acids: CASSSWTGGGETQYF. The CDR3 DNA is TGTGCCAGCAGCTCCTGGACAGGGGGTGGAGAGACCCAGTACTTC.

The J gene is TRBJ2-7, the V gene TRBV6-5; D remains ambiguous. V lost 0 bases and J lost 1, with 10 bases in between. Germline assignment: CDR1 MNHEY and CDR2 SVGAGI. CDR3 length equals 15 residues. CDR3 bases: TGTGCCAGCAGTTACTCGGGGTTCAGTTCCTACGAGCAGTACTTC. Translating it yields CASSYSGFSSYEQYF.

V gene TRBV21-1 combines with J gene TRBJ2-7. TRBV21-1 is a documented pseudogene. CDR3 length: 16 amino acids. The CDR3 loop reads CASSKRIGGASYEQYF. CDR3 nucleotide sequence: TGTGCCAGCAGCAAGCGAATCGGGGGCGCTTCCTACGAGCAGTACTTC.

The rearrangement joins TRBV6-5 to TRBJ2-7, with D perhaps matching TRBD1 or TRBD2 (6 bases each). This CDR3 contains 16 residues. V was cut by 0 bases and J by 0 bases, with 12 bases left in between. In germline, CDR1 is MNHEY, CDR2 SVGAGI. The CDR3 spells CASSYSGGPSSYEQYF. As DNA, the CDR3 is TGTGCCAGCAGTTACTCAGGGGGGCCTAGCTCCTACGAGCAGTACTTC.

This clone appeared a single time. The gene calls are TRBV7-9 and TRBJ2-5, with D perhaps matching TRBD2 (5 bases). The germline V gene encodes CDR1 SEHNR and CDR2 FQNEAQ (reference sequence). The CDR3 is made up of 15 amino acids. Between the trimmed V and J ends, which lost 1 base and 5 bases, there was a span of 14 bases. The CDR3 here is CASSLGGGARETQYF. Written as DNA, the CDR3 is TGTGCCAGCAGCTTAGGAGGAGGAGCTCGGGAGACCCAGTACTTC. Together with reference TRBV7-9 and TRBJ2-5, the CDR3 gives the full variable domain: DTGVSQNPRHKITKRGQNVTFRCDPISEHNRLYWYRQTLGQGPEFLTYFQNEAQLEKSRLLSDRFSAERPKGSFSTLEIQRTEQGDSAMYLCASSLGGGARETQYFGPGTRLLVL.

The V and J genes are TRBV6-5 and TRBJ2-7; 7 nucleotides agree with TRBD1. The V and J ends lost 8 bases and 2 bases, in that order; junction bases with no gene match: 9. The germline CDR1 and CDR2 sequences are MNHEY and SVGAGI. The CDR3 is 14 residues long. CDR3 residues: CASWPGQMTYEQYF. The DNA for the CDR3 is TGTGCCAGCTGGCCGGGACAGATGACCTACGAGCAGTACTTC.

The chain couples TRBV28 to TRBJ2-4; D remains unclear. This CDR3 is built from 15 residues. In germline, CDR1 is MDHEN, CDR2 SYDVKM. V was cut by 4 bases and J by 0 bases, with 10 bases left in between. The CDR3 protein is CASSSPELAKNIQYF. CDR3 coding DNA: TGTGCCAGCAGTTCCCCAGAGCTAGCCAAAAACATTCAGTACTTC.

A remark on this clone: Different DNA sequences within this sample yield the same CDR3. The chain combines TRBV6-6 with TRBJ2-3, with TRBD1 as a possible D gene (5 bases). This CDR3 region has 12 residues. Germline V lookup: CDR1 MNHNY, CDR2 SVGAGI (reference sequence). With 2 bases removed from V and 5 bases from J, the gap between germline ends came to 5 bases. The chain's CDR3 is CASSYRGDTQYF. CDR3 DNA: TGTGCCAGCAGTTACAGGGGAGATACGCAGTATTTT.

The chain couples TRBV6-4 to TRBJ2-7; TRBD2 might be the D (5 bases). Germline V CDR1 and CDR2: MRHNA, SNTAGT. The CDR3 totals 17 residues. V lost 3 bases to trimming and J lost 2 bases, with 20 bases between them. The CDR3: CASSDPLNSSTTYEQYF. CDR3 bases: TGTGCCAGCAGTGATCCCCTTAACAGTTCGACTACCTACGAGCAGTACTTC.

The chain uses TRBV5-4 and TRBJ1-2; D is uncertain. CDR3 length: 14 residues. Trimming shortened V by 2 bases and J by 4 bases, and 12 bases separated the two germline ends. Germline V gene sequence: CDR1 SGHNT, CDR2 YYREEE (reference sequence). This chain's CDR3 is CASSLGGQIYGYTF. The CDR3 DNA reads TGTGCCAGCAGCTTAGGTGGTCAGATCTATGGCTACACCTTC.

The chain recombines TRBV7-9 with TRBJ2-1; D is uncertain. The germline V gene encodes CDR1 SEHNR and CDR2 FQNEAQ (reference sequence). The length of the CDR3 is 15 residues. Trimming took off 3 bases at V and 9 bases at J, with 18 bases between the two ends. The CDR3 bases are TGTGCCAGCAGCTTCGTGCTGGGCTCTAACTTTGAGCAGTTCTTC. This codes for CASSFVLGSNFEQFF.

V and J are TRBV10-2 and TRBJ2-7; 9 nucleotides line up with TRBD2. V shed 1 base and J 5 bases; nucleotides not matched to a gene: 9. The germline CDR1 and CDR2 sequences are WSHSY and SAAADI. The CDR3 has 16 amino acids. The CDR3 sequence: CASSEWGSGSNHEQYF. CDR3 sequence (DNA): TGCGCCAGCAGTGAGTGGGGTAGCGGGAGTAACCACGAGCAGTACTTC.

This chain joins TRBV11-3 and TRBJ2-2, with D tentatively TRBD1 (5 bases). CDR3 size: 14 residues. The germline V gene has CDR1 SGHNT and CDR2 YENEEA. V dropped 8 bases and J dropped 0 bases, with 10 bases sitting between them. CDR3 sequence (DNA): TGTGCCAGCGCTCGACAGTCGAACACCGGGGAGCTGTTTTTT. Translating it yields CASARQSNTGELFF.

The gene calls are TRBV28 and TRBJ2-2, with D possibly TRBD1 on 6 matching bases. Germline V gene data show CDR1 as MDHEN and CDR2 as SYDVKM. The CDR3 has 14 amino acids. V lost 4 bases and J 4 bases, leaving 10 bases between the germline ends. The CDR3 protein is CASSSLGGTGELFF. CDR3 nucleotide sequence: TGTGCCAGCAGTTCGTTAGGGGGCACCGGGGAGCTGTTTTTT.

The chain recombines TRBV2 with TRBJ2-1; a possible D gene is TRBD2 (5 bases). This CDR3 spans 16 amino acids. V was pared by 5 bases and J by 6 bases, with 20 bases between. Germline V CDR1 and CDR2: SNHLY, FYNNEI. The CDR3 DNA reads TGTGCCAGCAGTAAAAGAGCAGGAGGTCAGGTCAATGAGCAGTTCTTC. Protein sequence: CASSKRAGGQVNEQFF.